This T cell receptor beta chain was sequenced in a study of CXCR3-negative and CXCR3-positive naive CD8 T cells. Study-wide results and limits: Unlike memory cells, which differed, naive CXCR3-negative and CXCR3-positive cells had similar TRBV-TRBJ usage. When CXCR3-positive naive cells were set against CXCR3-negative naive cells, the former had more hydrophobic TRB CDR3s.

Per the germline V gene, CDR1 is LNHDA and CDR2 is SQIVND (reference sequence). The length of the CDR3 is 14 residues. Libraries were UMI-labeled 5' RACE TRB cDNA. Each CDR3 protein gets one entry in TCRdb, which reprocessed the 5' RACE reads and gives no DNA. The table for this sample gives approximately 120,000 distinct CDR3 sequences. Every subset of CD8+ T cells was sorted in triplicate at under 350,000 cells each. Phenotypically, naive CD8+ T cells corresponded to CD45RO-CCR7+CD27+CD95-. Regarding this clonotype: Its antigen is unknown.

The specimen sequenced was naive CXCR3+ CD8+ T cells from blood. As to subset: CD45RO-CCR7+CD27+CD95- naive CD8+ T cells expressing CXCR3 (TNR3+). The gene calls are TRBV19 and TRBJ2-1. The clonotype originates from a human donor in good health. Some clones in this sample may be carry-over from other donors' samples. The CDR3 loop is CASTAGGAYNEQFF. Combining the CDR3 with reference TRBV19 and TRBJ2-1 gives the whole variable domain DGGITQSPKYLFRKEGQNVTLSCEQNLNHDAMYWYRQDPGQGLRLIYYSQIVNDFQKGDIAEGYSVSREKKESFPLTVTSAQKNPTAFYLCASTAGGAYNEQFFGPGTRLTVL.